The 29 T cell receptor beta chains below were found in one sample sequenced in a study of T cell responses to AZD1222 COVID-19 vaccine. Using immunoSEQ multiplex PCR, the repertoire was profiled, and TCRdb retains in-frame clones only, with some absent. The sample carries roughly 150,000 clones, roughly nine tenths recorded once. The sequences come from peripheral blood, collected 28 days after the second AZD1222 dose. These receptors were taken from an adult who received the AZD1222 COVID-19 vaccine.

The CDR3 DNA is TGTGCCAGCAGCCAAGGGAGGGCGGGGCTAGCGGGAGTTAATGAGCAGTTCTTC. Protein sequence: CASSQGRAGLAGVNEQFF. V gene TRBV4-2 combines with J gene TRBJ2-1; 10 bases line up with TRBD2. Per the germline V gene, CDR1 is LGHNA and CDR2 is YNFKEQ. This CDR3 contains 18 residues. J lost 7 bases, V lost 1 base, and 13 bases had no gene match.

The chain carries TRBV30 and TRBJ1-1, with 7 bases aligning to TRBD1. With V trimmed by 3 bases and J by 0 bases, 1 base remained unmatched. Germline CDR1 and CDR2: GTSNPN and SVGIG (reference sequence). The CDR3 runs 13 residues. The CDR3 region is CAWRTGVNTEAFF. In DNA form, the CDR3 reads TGTGCCTGGAGAACAGGGGTGAACACTGAAGCTTTCTTT.

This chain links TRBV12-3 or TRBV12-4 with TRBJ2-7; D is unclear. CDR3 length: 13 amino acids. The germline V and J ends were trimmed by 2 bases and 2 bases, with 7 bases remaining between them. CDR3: CASSLFSAYEQYF. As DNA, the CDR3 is TGTGCCAGCAGTTTATTTAGTGCCTACGAGCAGTACTTC.

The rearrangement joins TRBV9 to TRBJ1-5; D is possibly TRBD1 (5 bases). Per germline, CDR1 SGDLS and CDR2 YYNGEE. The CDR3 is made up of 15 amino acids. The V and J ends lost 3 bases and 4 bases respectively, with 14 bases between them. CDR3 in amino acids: CASSGGTEPNQPQHF. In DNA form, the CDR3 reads TGTGCCAGCAGCGGCGGGACGGAACCAAATCAGCCCCAGCATTTT.

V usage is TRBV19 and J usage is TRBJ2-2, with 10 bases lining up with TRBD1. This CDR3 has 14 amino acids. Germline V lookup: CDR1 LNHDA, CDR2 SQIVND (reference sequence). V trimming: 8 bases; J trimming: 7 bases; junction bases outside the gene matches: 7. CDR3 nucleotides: TGTGCCAGTCTCCGGGACAGGGGCGGCGGGGAGCTGTTTTTT. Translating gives CASLRDRGGGELFF.

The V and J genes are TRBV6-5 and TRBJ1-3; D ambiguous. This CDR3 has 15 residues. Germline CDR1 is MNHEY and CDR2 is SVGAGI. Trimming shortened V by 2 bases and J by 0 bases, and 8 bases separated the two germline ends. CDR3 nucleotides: TGTGCCAGCAGTTACGAAGGTGGCTCTGGAAACACCATATATTTT. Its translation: CASSYEGGSGNTIYF.

CDR3 DNA: TGTGCCAGCAGGGAGGAGATAGCGGGAGTACACGAGCAGTACTTC. This translates into CASREEIAGVHEQYF. The chain links TRBV2 to TRBJ2-7, with 9 bases identical to TRBD2. Germline V gene data show CDR1 as SNHLY and CDR2 as FYNNEI. V shed 6 bases and J 5 bases; nucleotides not matched to a gene: 11. This CDR3 has 15 amino acids.

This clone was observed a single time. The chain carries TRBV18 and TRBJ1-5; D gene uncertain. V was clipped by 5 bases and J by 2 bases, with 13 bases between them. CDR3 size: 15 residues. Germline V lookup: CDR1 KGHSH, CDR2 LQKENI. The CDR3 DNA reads TGTGCCAGCTCAAGCGGGCGCCAGGGCAATCAGCCCCAGCATTTT. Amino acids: CASSSGRQGNQPQHF.

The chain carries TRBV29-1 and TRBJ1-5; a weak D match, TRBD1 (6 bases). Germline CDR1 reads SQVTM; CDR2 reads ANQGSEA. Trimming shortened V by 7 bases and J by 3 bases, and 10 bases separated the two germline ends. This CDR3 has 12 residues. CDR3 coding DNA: TGCAGCGCTGGGACACTCAATCAGCCCCAGCATTTT. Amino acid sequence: CSAGTLNQPQHF.

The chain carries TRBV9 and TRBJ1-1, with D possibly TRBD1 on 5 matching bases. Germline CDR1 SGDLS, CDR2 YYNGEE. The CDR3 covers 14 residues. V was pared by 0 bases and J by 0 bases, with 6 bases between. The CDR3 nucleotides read TGTGCCAGCAGCGTAGAGGGGATGAACACTGAAGCTTTCTTT. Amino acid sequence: CASSVEGMNTEAFF.

As DNA, the CDR3 is TGTGCCAGCAGGCGGGACCCAGGGGCCGGAGAACTGTTTTTT. Amino acid sequence: CASRRDPGAGELFF. The V call is TRBV2, the J call TRBJ1-4; D possibly corresponds to TRBD1 (6 bases). The germline V and J ends were trimmed by 6 bases and 12 bases, with 20 bases remaining between them. Germline CDR1 is SNHLY and CDR2 is FYNNEI. The CDR3 has 14 amino acids.

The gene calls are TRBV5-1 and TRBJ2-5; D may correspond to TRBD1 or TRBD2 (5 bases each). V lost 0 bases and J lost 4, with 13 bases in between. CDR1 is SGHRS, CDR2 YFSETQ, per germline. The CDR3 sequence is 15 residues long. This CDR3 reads CASSLAGATPETQYF. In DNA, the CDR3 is TGCGCCAGCAGCTTGGCCGGGGCTACTCCAGAGACCCAGTACTTC.

The CDR3 sequence: CASFPQGAPAYGYTF. CDR3 nucleotide sequence: TGTGCCAGCTTCCCCCAGGGGGCTCCAGCCTATGGCTACACCTTC. The chain has TRBV27 and TRBJ1-2; 8 bases are a match to TRBD1. The germline CDR1 and CDR2 sequences are MNHEY and SMNVEV (reference sequence). The CDR3 is 15 residues long. The junction had 12 bases not matched to a gene; V was cut back by 8 bases and J by 4 bases.

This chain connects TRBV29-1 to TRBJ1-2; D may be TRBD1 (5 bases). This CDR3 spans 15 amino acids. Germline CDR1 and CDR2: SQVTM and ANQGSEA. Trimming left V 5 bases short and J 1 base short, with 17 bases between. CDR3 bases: TGCAGCGTTACTACCTCAGGGACCCTTAACTATGGCTACACCTTC. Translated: CSVTTSGTLNYGYTF.

The CDR3 bases are TGTGCCAGCAGCTTAGTTCTCGGGACAGCTAGCACAGATACGCAGTATTTT. Protein sequence: CASSLVLGTASTDTQYF. The chain links TRBV11-3 to TRBJ2-3, with 7 bases fitting TRBD1. CDR1 is SGHNT and CDR2 is YENEEA in the germline V gene. The CDR3 is 17 residues long. The ends lost 1 base at V and 0 bases at J; junction bases unmatched: 7. Combining the CDR3 with reference TRBV11-3 and TRBJ2-3 gives the whole variable domain EAGVVQSPRYKIIEKKQPVAFWCNPISGHNTLYWYLQNLGQGPELLIRYENEEAVDDSQLPKDRFSAERLKGVDSTLKIQPAELGDSAVYLCASSLVLGTASTDTQYFGPGTRLTVL.

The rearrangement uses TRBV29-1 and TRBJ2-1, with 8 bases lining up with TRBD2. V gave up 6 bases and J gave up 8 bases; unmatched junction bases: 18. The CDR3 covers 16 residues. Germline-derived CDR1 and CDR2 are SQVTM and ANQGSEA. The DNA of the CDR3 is TGCAGCGTCCGCCCTCACGGAAGCGGGAGAGACCATGAGCAGTTCTTC. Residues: CSVRPHGSGRDHEQFF.

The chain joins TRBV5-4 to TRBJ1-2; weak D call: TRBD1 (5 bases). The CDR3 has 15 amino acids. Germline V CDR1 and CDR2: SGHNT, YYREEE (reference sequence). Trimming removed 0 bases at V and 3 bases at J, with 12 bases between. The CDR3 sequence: CASSLGREGYYGYTF. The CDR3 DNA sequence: TGTGCCAGCAGCTTGGGCAGGGAAGGGTACTATGGCTACACCTTC.

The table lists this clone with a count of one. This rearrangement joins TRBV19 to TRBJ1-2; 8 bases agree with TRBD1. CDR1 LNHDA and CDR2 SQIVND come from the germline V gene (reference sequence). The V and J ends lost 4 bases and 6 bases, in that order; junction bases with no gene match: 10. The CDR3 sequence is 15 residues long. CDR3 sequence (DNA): TGTGCCAGTAGTACTGGGACAGGTTGGGCTAATGGCTACACCTTC. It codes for CASSTGTGWANGYTF.

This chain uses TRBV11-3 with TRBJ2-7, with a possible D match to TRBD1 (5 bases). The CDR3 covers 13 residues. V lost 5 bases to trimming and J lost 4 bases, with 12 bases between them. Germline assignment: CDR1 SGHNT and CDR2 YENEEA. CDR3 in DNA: TGTGCCAGCAGCGCCGGACACATTTACGAGCAGTACTTC. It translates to CASSAGHIYEQYF.

CDR3 protein: CASSSGLAGEADTQYF. The CDR3, as DNA: TGTGCCAGCAGCTCGGGACTAGCGGGGGAGGCAGATACGCAGTATTTT. V is TRBV7-2 and J is TRBJ2-3, with 14 bases matching TRBD2. With V trimmed by 4 bases and J by 4 bases, 4 bases remained unmatched. Germline V lookup: CDR1 SGHTA, CDR2 FQGNSA. The CDR3 is 16 amino acids. The full variable domain, rest sourced from reference TRBV7-2 and TRBJ2-3, is GAGVSQSPSNKVTEKGKDVELRCDPISGHTALYWYRQSLGQGLEFLIYFQGNSAPDKSGLPSDRFSAERTGGSVSTLTIQRTQQEDSAVYLCASSSGLAGEADTQYFGPGTRLTVL.

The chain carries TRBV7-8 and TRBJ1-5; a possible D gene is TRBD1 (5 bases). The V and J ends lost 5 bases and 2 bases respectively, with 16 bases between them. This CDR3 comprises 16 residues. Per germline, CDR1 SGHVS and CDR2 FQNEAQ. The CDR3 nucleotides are TGTGCCAGCAGCCCTTGGCAGGGAGGGGGCAATCAGCCCCAGCATTTT. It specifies CASSPWQGGGNQPQHF.

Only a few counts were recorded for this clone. CDR3 in amino acids: CASSERLEVPGNTIYF. The CDR3 DNA follows: TGTGCCAGCAGTGAGAGACTGGAAGTTCCAGGAAACACCATATATTTT. V usage is TRBV7-2 and J usage is TRBJ1-3; no firm D call. V was cut by 6 bases and J by 4 bases, with 19 bases left in between. The CDR3 runs to 16 residues. Germline assignment: CDR1 SGHTA and CDR2 FQGNSA.

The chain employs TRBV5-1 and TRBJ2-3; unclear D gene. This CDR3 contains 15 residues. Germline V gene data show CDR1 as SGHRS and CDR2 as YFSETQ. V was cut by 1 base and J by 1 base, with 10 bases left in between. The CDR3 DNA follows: TGCGCCAGCAGCTTGCCCCGAGTGGGCACAGATACGCAGTATTTT. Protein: CASSLPRVGTDTQYF. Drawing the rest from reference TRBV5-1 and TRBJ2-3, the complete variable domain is KAGVTQTPRYLIKTRGQQVTLSCSPISGHRSVSWYQQTPGQGLQFLFEYFSETQRNKGNFPGRFSGRQFSNSRSEMNVSTLELGDSALYLCASSLPRVGTDTQYFGPGTRLTVL.

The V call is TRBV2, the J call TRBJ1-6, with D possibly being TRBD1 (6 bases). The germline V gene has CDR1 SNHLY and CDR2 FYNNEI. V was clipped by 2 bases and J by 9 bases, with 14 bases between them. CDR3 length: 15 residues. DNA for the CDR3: TGTGCCAGCAGTGAAAACAGGGTGAAGGGTTCACCCCTCCACTTT. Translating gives CASSENRVKGSPLHF.

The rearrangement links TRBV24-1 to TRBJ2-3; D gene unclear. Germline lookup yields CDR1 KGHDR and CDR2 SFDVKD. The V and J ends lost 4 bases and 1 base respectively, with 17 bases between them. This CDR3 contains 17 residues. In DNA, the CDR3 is TGTGCCACCAGTGACCCAACCGGTCGGCCCCGCACAGATACGCAGTATTTT. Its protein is CATSDPTGRPRTDTQYF.

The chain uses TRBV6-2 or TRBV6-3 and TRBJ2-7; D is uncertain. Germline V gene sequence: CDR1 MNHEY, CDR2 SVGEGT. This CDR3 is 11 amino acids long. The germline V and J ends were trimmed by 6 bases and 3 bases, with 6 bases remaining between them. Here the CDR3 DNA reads TGTGCCAGCAGCTTCATCTACGAGCAGTACTTC. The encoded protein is CASSFIYEQYF.

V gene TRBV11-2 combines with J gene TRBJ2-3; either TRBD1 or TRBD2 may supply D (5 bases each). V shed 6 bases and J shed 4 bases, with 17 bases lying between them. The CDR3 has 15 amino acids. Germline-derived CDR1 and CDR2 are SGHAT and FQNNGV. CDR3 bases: TGTGCCAGCAGTCCTTGGGGGACCGAACCAGATACGCAGTATTTT. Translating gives CASSPWGTEPDTQYF.

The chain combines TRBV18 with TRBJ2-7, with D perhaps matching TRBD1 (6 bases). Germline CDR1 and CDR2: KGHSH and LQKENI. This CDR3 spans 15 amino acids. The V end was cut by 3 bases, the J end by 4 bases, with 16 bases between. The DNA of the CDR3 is TGTGCCAGCTCACCCCCGGGGACAAGAAATTACGAGCAGTACTTC. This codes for CASSPPGTRNYEQYF.

The CDR3 sequence is CASTRLAGGLETQYF. Here the CDR3 DNA reads TGTGCCAGTACTAGACTAGCGGGGGGATTGGAGACCCAGTACTTC. V gene TRBV6-5 combines with J gene TRBJ2-5; TRBD2 agrees at 13 bases. CDR1 and CDR2 (germline): MNHEY, SVGAGI. The CDR3 totals 15 residues. The trim removed 9 bases at V and 5 bases at J, leaving 9 bases unmatched.